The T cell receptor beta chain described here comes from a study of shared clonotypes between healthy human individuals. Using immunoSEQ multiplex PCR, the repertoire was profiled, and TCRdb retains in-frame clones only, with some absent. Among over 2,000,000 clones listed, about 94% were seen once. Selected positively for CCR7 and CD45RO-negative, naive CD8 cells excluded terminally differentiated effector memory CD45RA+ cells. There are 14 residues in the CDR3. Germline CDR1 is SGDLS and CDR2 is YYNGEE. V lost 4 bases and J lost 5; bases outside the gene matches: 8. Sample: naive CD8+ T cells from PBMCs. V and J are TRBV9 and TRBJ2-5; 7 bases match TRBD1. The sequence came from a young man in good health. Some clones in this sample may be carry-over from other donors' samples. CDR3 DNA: TGTGCCAGCAGCTCGAGGGGGCAAGAGGAGACCCAGTACTTC. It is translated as CASSSRGQEETQYF.